The sequence of this TCR beta chain was determined in a study of T-cell reconstitution after alpha-beta-depleted transplantation in children. The TCRbeta library was prepared with unique molecular identifiers. TCRdb reanalysed the PCR reads using MiXCR and keeps one entry per CDR3 protein. The table has roughly 500,000 distinct CDR3 sequences, 12% seen once. The germline V gene encodes CDR1 MNHEY and CDR2 SVGAGI. The V end lost 2 bases, the J end lost 0 bases, and 14 bases lay between the germline ends. The CDR3 sequence is 17 residues long. The clonotype comes from a human donor who donated a stem cell graft to a child with combined immunodeficiency. Material: PBMCs from the stem cell graft donor, obtained from the stem cell graft. The chain links TRBV6-5 to TRBJ1-5; D is unclear. The CDR3 region is CASSYGVQLISNQPQHF. The CDR3 region has the DNA TGTGCCAGCAGTTACGGTGTACAGCTTATTAGCAATCAGCCCCAGCATTTT.